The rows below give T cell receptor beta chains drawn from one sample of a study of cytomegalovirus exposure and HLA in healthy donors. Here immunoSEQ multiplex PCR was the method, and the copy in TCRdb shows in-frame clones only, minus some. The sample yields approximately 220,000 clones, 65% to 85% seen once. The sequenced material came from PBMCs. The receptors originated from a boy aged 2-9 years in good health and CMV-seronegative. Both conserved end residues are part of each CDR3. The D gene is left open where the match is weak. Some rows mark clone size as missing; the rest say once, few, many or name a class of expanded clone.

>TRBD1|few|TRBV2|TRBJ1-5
CASSVSGGRNQPQHF
TGTGCCAGCAGTGTGTCAGGGGGACGGAATCAGCCCCAGCATTTT
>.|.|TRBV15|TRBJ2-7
CATSSRWAPYEQYF
TGTGCCACCAGCTCCCGGTGGGCTCCCTACGAGCAGTACTTC
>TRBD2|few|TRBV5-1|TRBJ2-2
CASSLAPSGVSTGELFF
TGCGCCAGCAGCTTGGCCCCTAGCGGGGTCTCCACCGGGGAGCTGTTTTTT
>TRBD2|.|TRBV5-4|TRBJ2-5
CASSPGLAGVETQYF
TGTGCCAGCAGCCCCGGACTAGCGGGGGTAGAGACCCAGTACTTC
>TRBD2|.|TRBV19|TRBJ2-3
CASSILAGGADTQYF
TGTGCCAGTAGTATACTAGCGGGTGGGGCAGATACGCAGTATTTT
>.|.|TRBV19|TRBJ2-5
CASSPTRPSQETQYF
TGTGCCAGTAGTCCGACTAGGCCATCTCAAGAGACCCAGTACTTC
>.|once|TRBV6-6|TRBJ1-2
CASTPGGSADGYTF
TGTGCCAGCACTCCCGGGGGGAGTGCGGATGGCTACACCTTC
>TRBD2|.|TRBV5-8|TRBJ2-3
CASSLASGTDTQYF
TGTGCCAGCAGCTTGGCTAGCGGGACGGATACGCAGTATTTT
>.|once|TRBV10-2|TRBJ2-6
CASRRDKSPRSGANVLTF
TGCGCCAGCCGACGGGACAAATCCCCCAGGTCTGGGGCCAACGTCCTGACTTTC
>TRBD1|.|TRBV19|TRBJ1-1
CASSNGTGGLNTEAFF
TGTGCCAGTAGTAACGGGACAGGGGGTTTGAACACTGAAGCTTTCTTT
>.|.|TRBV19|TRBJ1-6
CASSLGGAANSPLHF
TGTGCCAGTTCCCTGGGGGGAGCGGCTAATTCACCCCTCCACTTT
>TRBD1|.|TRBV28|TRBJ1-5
CASSKDRYNQPQHF
TGTGCCAGCAGTAAGGACAGGTACAATCAGCCCCAGCATTTT
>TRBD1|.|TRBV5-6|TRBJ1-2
CASSLPGQGLYGYTF
TGTGCCAGCAGTCTTCCGGGACAGGGCCTCTATGGCTACACCTTC
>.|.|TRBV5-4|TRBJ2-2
CASSSGGPNTGELFF
TGTGCCAGCAGCTCCGGGGGGCCGAACACCGGGGAGCTGTTTTTT
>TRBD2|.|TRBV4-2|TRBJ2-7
CASSPPRLAGDCEQYF
TGTGCCAGCAGCCCCCCAAGGCTAGCGGGAGATTGCGAGCAGTACTTC
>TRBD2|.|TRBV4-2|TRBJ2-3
CASGTSGSSDTQYF
TGTGCCAGCGGGACTAGCGGGAGTTCAGATACGCAGTATTTT
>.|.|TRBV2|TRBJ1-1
CASSIRGLLNTEAFF
TGTGCCAGCAGTATCCGCGGGCTACTGAACACTGAAGCTTTCTTT
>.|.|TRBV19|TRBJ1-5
CASSIGRQPQHF
TGTGCCAGTAGTATCGGTAGACAGCCCCAGCATTTT
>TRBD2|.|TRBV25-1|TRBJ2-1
CASTTGSGAYNEQFF
TGTGCCAGCACCACGGGTAGCGGGGCTTACAATGAGCAGTTCTTC
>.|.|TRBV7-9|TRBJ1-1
CSSSLARSSEAFF
TGTTCCAGCAGCTTAGCGAGGTCGAGTGAAGCTTTCTTT
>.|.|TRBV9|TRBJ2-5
CASSHPLGGLFQETQYF
TGTGCCAGCTCACACCCCCTGGGGGGGCTATTTCAAGAGACCCAGTACTTC
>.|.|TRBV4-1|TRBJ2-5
CASSQGLHQNDQYF
TGCGCCAGCAGCCAAGGTCTCCACCAGAACGACCAGTACTTC
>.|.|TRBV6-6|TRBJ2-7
CASSYSRPRGEQYF
TGTGCCAGCAGTTACTCGAGACCCCGGGGCGAGCAGTACTTC
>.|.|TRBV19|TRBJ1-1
CASSLTGDTEAFF
TGTGCCAGTAGCCTTACAGGTGACACTGAAGCTTTCTTT
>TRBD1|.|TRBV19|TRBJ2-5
CASRPGQGEHQETQYF
TGTGCCAGTAGACCTGGACAGGGAGAGCACCAAGAGACCCAGTACTTC
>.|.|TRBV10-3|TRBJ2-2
CAISESWEEPTGELFF
TGTGCCATCAGTGAGTCGTGGGAGGAACCCACCGGGGAGCTGTTTTTT
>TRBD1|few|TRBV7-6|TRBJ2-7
CASSDGQGFSYEQYF
TGTGCCAGCAGCGACGGACAGGGGTTCTCCTACGAGCAGTACTTC
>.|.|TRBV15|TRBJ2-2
CATSRRYTGELFF
TGTGCCACCAGCAGGAGATACACCGGGGAGCTGTTTTTT
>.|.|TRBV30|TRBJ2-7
CACLSPRRSYEQYF
TGTGCCTGCTTATCCCCGCGGCGCTCCTACGAGCAGTACTTC
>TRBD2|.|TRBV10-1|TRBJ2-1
CASRGTSGRYNEQFF
TGCGCCAGCAGAGGGACTAGCGGGAGGTACAATGAGCAGTTCTTC
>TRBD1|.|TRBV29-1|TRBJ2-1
CSFGTGGYNEQFF
TGCAGCTTCGGGACAGGGGGATACAATGAGCAGTTCTTC
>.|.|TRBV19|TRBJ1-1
CASSLNTGGGADTEAFF
TGTGCCAGTAGCCTTAACACCGGGGGGGGAGCGGACACTGAAGCTTTCTTT
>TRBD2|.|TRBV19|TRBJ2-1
CASSMGGGVYNEQFF
TGTGCCAGTAGTATGGGCGGGGGGGTCTACAATGAGCAGTTCTTC
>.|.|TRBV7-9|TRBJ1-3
CASSVIDRFSGNTIYF
TGTGCCAGCAGCGTAATCGACAGGTTTTCTGGAAACACCATATATTTT
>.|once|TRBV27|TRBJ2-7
CASRWAGTNEQYF
TGTGCCAGCAGGTGGGCAGGTACCAACGAGCAGTACTTC
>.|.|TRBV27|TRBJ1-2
CASSPRGLFLKGYTF
TGTGCCAGCAGTCCTAGGGGACTATTTTTAAAGGGCTACACCTTC
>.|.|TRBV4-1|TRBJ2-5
CASSQTKNGIQETQYF
TGCGCCAGCAGCCAAACAAAAAACGGGATTCAAGAGACCCAGTACTTC